This TCR beta chain was captured in a study of cytomegalovirus exposure and HLA in healthy donors. Germline lookup yields CDR1 SGHAT and CDR2 FQDESV (reference sequence). Germline trimming cut 1 base from V and 3 bases from J; bases unmatched to any gene: 4. The CDR3 contains 16 residues. General observations from the study: A list of about 180 TCR beta chains associated with cytomegalovirus was given. Earlier results showed most TCR beta V segments being productive about 90% or about 30% of the time. Most observed TCR sequences were rare, whereas some public TCRs were detected in many donors.

The PCR made use of 60 Vbeta and 13 Jbeta primers. The protocol was immunoSEQ multiplex PCR, while the TCRdb copy is restricted to in-frame clones and leaves out a portion. The sample shows 150,000 to 200,000 clones, around 68% of them seen only once. Remarks on this clone: Its antigen remains unknown.

The rearrangement joins TRBV11-1 to TRBJ2-2; 8 bases match TRBD1. Specimen: PBMCs. The source of this sequence is a man between 50 and 59 years old in good health and CMV-seronegative. CDR3 DNA: TGTGCCAGCAGCTTAGGCAGGGGGCGGGACACCGGGGAGCTGTTTTTT. Translated: CASSLGRGRDTGELFF.